Ten or more counts support the clone carrying this T cell receptor beta chain. What it recognizes is unknown. The data were taken from a study of T cells in Graves' hyperthyroidism and ophthalmopathy. The CDR3 length is 16 residues. Germline CDR1 reads LGHDT; CDR2 reads YNNKEL (reference sequence). V was trimmed by 1 base and J by 0 bases, leaving 11 bases between them. Diagnostic assessment was based on clinical symptoms, serum thyroxine and TRAb, thyroid ultrasound and orbital computed tomography. Using RNA transcripts as the source, TCR beta CDR3 regions were amplified. Researchers ran a first-round RT-PCR on the TCR CDR3 using the HTBI primer set. MiXCR was run by TCRdb on the multiplex PCR reads, yielding one entry per CDR3 protein. This table holds about 600,000 distinct CDR3 sequences, 16% found once. Study-wide points: The model identified upcoming ophthalmopathy a median 6.5 months ahead of onset.

This clonotype was sampled from a woman between 40 and 55 years old with Graves' ophthalmopathy. Specimen: blood. This chain links TRBV3-1 with TRBJ2-3; tentative D call: TRBD1 (5 bases). CDR3 in DNA: TGTGCCAGCAGCCAAGGAACAGGTATTAGCACAGATACGCAGTATTTT. Its protein is CASSQGTGISTDTQYF.